A selection of T cell receptor beta chains follows, all from one sample in a study of STAT3 mutations in large granular lymphocyte leukemia. Clones were read by immunoSEQ multiplex PCR, and TCRdb kept only the in-frame ones, dropping some. Here the sample spans fewer than 11,000 clones, more than 70% being singletons. The specimen was peripheral blood mononuclear cells. The receptor set was obtained from a man between 60 and 75 years old with T-cell large granular lymphocyte leukemia. Some clones in this sample may be carry-over from other donors' samples. CDR3s include the opening cysteine and the closing phenylalanine or tryptophan. A D gene is named only where the DNA matches it firmly. The size of a clone is reported for some rows only, either as once, few or many, or as a class for expanded clones.

length: 15
size: -
D: TRBD1
V: TRBV5-1
J: TRBJ1-4
DNA: TGCGCCAGCAGCCTCGGGACAGCCGGCGAAGAAAAACTGTTTTTT
CDR3: CASSLGTAGEEKLFF

length: 12
size: -
D: -
V: TRBV30
J: TRBJ1-4
DNA: TGTGCCTGGAGTCCCAACCTTGAAAAACTGTTTTTT
CDR3: CAWSPNLEKLFF

length: 15
size: -
D: -
V: TRBV9
J: TRBJ2-1
DNA: TGTGCCAGCAGCCCAGGCACCGGTCAGGGGAATGAGCAGTTCTTC
CDR3: CASSPGTGQGNEQFF

length: 14
size: -
D: -
V: TRBV7-3
J: TRBJ2-2
DNA: TGTGCCAGCAGCTTGGGGTCGAACACCGGGGAGCTGTTTTTT
CDR3: CASSLGSNTGELFF

length: 15
size: -
D: TRBD2
V: TRBV18
J: TRBJ2-1
DNA: TGTGCCAGCTTGCTAGCGGGGGGCTCCTACAATGAGCAGTTCTTC
CDR3: CASLLAGGSYNEQFF

length: 14
size: -
D: -
V: TRBV2
J: TRBJ1-3
DNA: TGTGCCAGCAAGGCCCAGGGACCTGGAAACACCATATATTTT
CDR3: CASKAQGPGNTIYF

length: 18
size: -
D: TRBD2
V: TRBV5-1
J: TRBJ2-1
DNA: TGCGCCAGCAGCCAGCTTCCCCTTCTAGCGGGAACCTACAATGAGCAGTTCTTC
CDR3: CASSQLPLLAGTYNEQFF

length: 10
size: -
D: -
V: TRBV20-1
J: TRBJ2-1
DNA: TGCAGGTCTGGGGGCGATGAGCAGTTCTTC
CDR3: CRSGGDEQFF

length: 14
size: -
D: -
V: TRBV7-3
J: TRBJ1-1
DNA: TGTGCCAGCAGCTCCGACAGTTTGAACACTGAAGCTTTCTTT
CDR3: CASSSDSLNTEAFF

length: 16
size: -
D: -
V: TRBV19
J: TRBJ1-5
DNA: TGTGCCAGTAGTTCGATGACAGTGGGCTACAATCAGCCCCAGCATTTT
CDR3: CASSSMTVGYNQPQHF

length: 14
size: -
D: -
V: TRBV9
J: TRBJ2-5
DNA: TGTGCCAGCAGCTTTTCCCTGTCTGGGGAGACCCAGTACTTC
CDR3: CASSFSLSGETQYF

length: 14
size: -
D: TRBD2
V: TRBV11-2
J: TRBJ2-7
DNA: TGTGCCAGCAGCTTAGATTCGGCTAGCGGGAGTCAGTACTTC
CDR3: CASSLDSASGSQYF

length: 16
size: -
D: -
V: TRBV5-6
J: TRBJ2-7
DNA: TGTGCCAGCAGCTTGGTGTGGGTGGGTGGATCCTACGAGCAGTACTTC
CDR3: CASSLVWVGGSYEQYF

length: 12
size: -
D: -
V: TRBV11-3
J: TRBJ2-7
DNA: TGTGCCAGCAGCGGGCGGACAGACGAGCAGTACTTC
CDR3: CASSGRTDEQYF

length: 10
size: -
D: -
V: TRBV28
J: TRBJ2-7
DNA: TGTGCCACCCGTCGTCGAGAGCAGTACTTC
CDR3: CATRRREQYF

length: 13
size: -
D: -
V: TRBV7-8
J: TRBJ1-3
DNA: TGTGCCAGCAGCTGGGATGCTGGAAACACCATATATTTT
CDR3: CASSWDAGNTIYF

length: 15
size: -
D: -
V: TRBV5-1
J: TRBJ1-1
DNA: TGCGCCAGCAGCTTGGACAGCCCAAGGGGCCCTGAAGCTTTCTTT
CDR3: CASSLDSPRGPEAFF

length: 16
size: -
D: -
V: TRBV7-9
J: TRBJ2-3
DNA: TGTGCCAGCAGCTTAGTTGGGCTAGTAAGCACAGATACGCAGTATTTT
CDR3: CASSLVGLVSTDTQYF

length: 14
size: once
D: -
V: TRBV18
J: TRBJ2-7
DNA: TGTGCCAGCTCACCTGGCGGCGGAACCTACGAGCAGTACTTC
CDR3: CASSPGGGTYEQYF

length: 13
size: -
D: -
V: TRBV7-2
J: TRBJ2-5
DNA: TGTGCCAGCAGCCCCCGACGGACAGAGACCCAGTACTTC
CDR3: CASSPRRTETQYF

length: 15
size: -
D: -
V: TRBV19
J: TRBJ2-5
DNA: TGTGCCAGTAGTATAATAGGACACACCCAAGAGACCCAGTACTTC
CDR3: CASSIIGHTQETQYF

length: 17
size: -
D: -
V: TRBV4-3
J: TRBJ2-1
DNA: TGCGCCAGCAGCCAAGATATGGTCGGGAAGGGATACAATGAGCAGTTCTTC
CDR3: CASSQDMVGKGYNEQFF

length: 12
size: -
D: -
V: TRBV7-9
J: TRBJ2-3
DNA: TGTGCCAGCACCGACCTTAGCGGTACGCAGTATTTT
CDR3: CASTDLSGTQYF

length: 14
size: -
D: -
V: TRBV28
J: TRBJ2-1
DNA: TGTGCCAGCAGTTTATATATGGGGGAGGATGAGCAGTTCTTC
CDR3: CASSLYMGEDEQFF

length: 15
size: few
D: TRBD2
V: TRBV7-2
J: TRBJ2-2
DNA: TGTGCCAGCAGCTTAGCGCTAGCGGGCACCGGGGAGCTGTTTTTT
CDR3: CASSLALAGTGELFF

length: 16
size: -
D: -
V: TRBV7-9
J: TRBJ1-1
DNA: TGTGCCAGCAGCCCCCGGTCCAGCGGATTGAACACTGAAGCTTTCTTT
CDR3: CASSPRSSGLNTEAFF

length: 14
size: -
D: TRBD2
V: TRBV29-1
J: TRBJ2-5
DNA: TGCAGCGTTGACGGGAGCGGGGGCCCAGGGACCCAGTACTTC
CDR3: CSVDGSGGPGTQYF

length: 16
size: -
D: -
V: TRBV7-9
J: TRBJ2-2
DNA: TGTGCCAGCAGCCTATACGGGACACAGAACACCGGGGAGCTGTTTTTT
CDR3: CASSLYGTQNTGELFF

length: 14
size: -
D: TRBD2
V: TRBV4-1
J: TRBJ2-1
DNA: TGCGCCAGCAGCCCTAGGACTAGCGGGGCTGAGCAGTTCTTC
CDR3: CASSPRTSGAEQFF

length: 18
size: -
D: -
V: TRBV25-1
J: TRBJ1-3
DNA: TGTGCCAGCAGTCATCTGGGGAGAGGGGGGGACTCTGGAAACACCATATATTTT
CDR3: CASSHLGRGGDSGNTIYF

length: 12
size: -
D: -
V: TRBV7-2
J: TRBJ1-5
DNA: TGTGCCAGCAGCAGACGCAATCAGCCCCAGCATTTT
CDR3: CASSRRNQPQHF

length: 13
size: once
D: -
V: TRBV11-3
J: TRBJ2-1
DNA: TGTGCCAGCAGCTCCCGGGACTCTAATGAGCAGTTCTTC
CDR3: CASSSRDSNEQFF

length: 12
size: -
D: -
V: TRBV6-5
J: TRBJ1-2
DNA: TGTGCCAGCAGTTCGCCCAACTATGGCTACACCTTC
CDR3: CASSSPNYGYTF

length: 14
size: -
D: -
V: TRBV15
J: TRBJ1-1
DNA: TGTGCCACCAGCAGGATCGTTTCGAACACTGAAGCTTTCTTT
CDR3: CATSRIVSNTEAFF

length: 12
size: once
D: -
V: TRBV6-5
J: TRBJ1-2
DNA: TGTGCCACGAAAGAAGGGCTCCATGGCTACACCTTC
CDR3: CATKEGLHGYTF

length: 11
size: -
D: TRBD2
V: TRBV5-4
J: TRBJ2-7
DNA: TGTGCCAGCAGCAGCGGGGGGAGGCAGTACTTC
CDR3: CASSSGGRQYF

length: 13
size: -
D: TRBD1
V: TRBV7-9
J: TRBJ1-1
DNA: TGTGCCAGCACCCGACAGGGGAACACTGAAGCTTTCTTT
CDR3: CASTRQGNTEAFF

length: 12
size: few
D: -
V: TRBV7-3
J: TRBJ1-2
DNA: TGTGCCACGACCCAGGGGACGGATGGCTACACCTTC
CDR3: CATTQGTDGYTF

length: 16
size: -
D: -
V: TRBV9
J: TRBJ2-6
DNA: TGTGCCAGCACCCCCTTTGACCGGGCAGGGGCCAACGTCCTGACTTTC
CDR3: CASTPFDRAGANVLTF

length: 14
size: -
D: TRBD2
V: TRBV4-2
J: TRBJ2-7
DNA: TGTGCCAGCAGTCTGAAGCGGGATACCTACGAGCAGTACTTC
CDR3: CASSLKRDTYEQYF

length: 13
size: -
D: -
V: TRBV29-1
J: TRBJ2-5
DNA: TGCAGCGTTGAAGATCGTCGGGGGGAGACCCAGTACTTC
CDR3: CSVEDRRGETQYF

length: 11
size: -
D: -
V: TRBV30
J: TRBJ2-1
DNA: TGTGCGGGGAGCTCCTACAATGAGCAGTTCTTC
CDR3: CAGSSYNEQFF

length: 15
size: -
D: -
V: TRBV5-1
J: TRBJ2-3
DNA: TGCGCCAGCGCTCGTGGGCAGGGCGGAAGAGATACGCAGTATTTT
CDR3: CASARGQGGRDTQYF

length: 11
size: -
D: TRBD1
V: TRBV20-1
J: TRBJ1-2
DNA: TGCAGGACAGGGTCTAACTATGGCTACACCTTC
CDR3: CRTGSNYGYTF

length: 14
size: -
D: -
V: TRBV19
J: TRBJ1-2
DNA: TGTGCCAGTTCCCCCTACGAACCCACCGGGGGCTACACCTTC
CDR3: CASSPYEPTGGYTF

length: 13
size: -
D: -
V: TRBV27
J: TRBJ1-2
DNA: TGTGCCAGCAGTTTTCAGGGATTGGGGGGCTACACCTTC
CDR3: CASSFQGLGGYTF

length: 14
size: -
D: TRBD1
V: TRBV4-2
J: TRBJ1-2
DNA: TGTGCCAGCAGCCAAGCAGGGGGGGTCTATGGCTACACCTTC
CDR3: CASSQAGGVYGYTF

length: 13
size: -
D: -
V: TRBV6-6
J: TRBJ2-4
DNA: TGTGCCGTGGCGGCGGGACCGGAAAACATTCAGTACTTC
CDR3: CAVAAGPENIQYF

length: 12
size: -
D: -
V: TRBV30
J: TRBJ1-1
DNA: TGTGCCCTCACCCGGGAAGGCACTGAAGCTTTCTTT
CDR3: CALTREGTEAFF

length: 15
size: -
D: TRBD2
V: TRBV7-2
J: TRBJ2-1
DNA: TGTGCCAGCAGCTTATCTGTTTCTAGCGGGAGATATCTGTTCTTC
CDR3: CASSLSVSSGRYLFF

length: 14
size: -
D: -
V: TRBV5-1
J: TRBJ2-7
DNA: TGCGCCAGCAGCGTGGACGGGAGCTCCTACGAGCAGTACTTC
CDR3: CASSVDGSSYEQYF

length: 14
size: -
D: -
V: TRBV18
J: TRBJ1-1
DNA: TGTGCCAGCTCACCGACAGGTCGGGACACTGAAGCTTTCTTT
CDR3: CASSPTGRDTEAFF

length: 13
size: -
D: TRBD1
V: TRBV7-2
J: TRBJ1-5
DNA: TGTGCCAGCAGCTTTACAGGGGAACAGCCCCAGCATTTT
CDR3: CASSFTGEQPQHF

length: 14
size: -
D: -
V: TRBV7-2
J: TRBJ2-3
DNA: TGTGCCAGCAGCTTAGCGGGGGCCTCAGATACGCAGTATTTT
CDR3: CASSLAGASDTQYF

length: 15
size: once
D: TRBD2
V: TRBV28
J: TRBJ2-7
DNA: TGTGCCAGCAGTTTACGCGGGAGTACCTCCTACGAGCAGTACTTC
CDR3: CASSLRGSTSYEQYF